This T cell receptor beta chain was sequenced for a study of identical twins. Each cDNA held unique molecular identifiers, and template switching gave it a universal primer site. TCRdb re-derived calls from the 5' RACE reads in MiXCR, one entry per CDR3 protein. The sample holds some 600,000 distinct CDR3 sequences, 7.1% seen once. The CDR3 is made up of 16 amino acids. V shed 0 bases and J shed 0 bases, with 12 bases lying between them. CDR1 is MNHNS and CDR2 is SASEGT in the germline V gene. For this clonotype: Its antigen is as yet unknown.

Findings of the study overall: High-abundance cord blood beta clonotypes had fewer insertions; memory repertoires showed none. Beta out-of-frame sequences showed weaker excess twin sharing.

The same data also went into a second study, on yellow fever vaccine responses in identical twins.

The receptor was derived from a woman aged 18 to 35 in good health. The sample consisted of PBMCs. The chain combines TRBV6-1 with TRBJ2-7, with D hard to call. The chain's CDR3 is CASSEARHTSSYEQYV. The CDR3 region has the DNA TGTGCCAGCAGTGAAGCGCGGCACACAAGCTCCTACGAGCAGTACGTC.